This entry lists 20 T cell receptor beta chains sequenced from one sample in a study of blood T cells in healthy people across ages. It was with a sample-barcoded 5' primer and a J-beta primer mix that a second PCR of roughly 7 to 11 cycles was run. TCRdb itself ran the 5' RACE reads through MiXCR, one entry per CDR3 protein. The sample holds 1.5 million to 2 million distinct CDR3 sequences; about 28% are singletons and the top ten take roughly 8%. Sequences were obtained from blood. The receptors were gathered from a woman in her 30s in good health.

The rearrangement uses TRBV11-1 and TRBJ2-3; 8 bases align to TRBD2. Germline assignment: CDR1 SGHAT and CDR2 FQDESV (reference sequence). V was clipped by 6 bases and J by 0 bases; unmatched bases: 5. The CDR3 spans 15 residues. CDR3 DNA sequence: TGTGCCAGCAGAAAACTAGCGGCTAGCACAGATACGCAGTATTTT. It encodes CASRKLAASTDTQYF.

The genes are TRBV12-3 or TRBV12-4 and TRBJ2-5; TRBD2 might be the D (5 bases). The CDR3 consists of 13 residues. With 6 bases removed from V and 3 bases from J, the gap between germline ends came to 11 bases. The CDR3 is CASRLSGKETQYF. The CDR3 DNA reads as TGTGCCAGCAGACTTTCCGGGAAAGAGACCCAGTACTTC.

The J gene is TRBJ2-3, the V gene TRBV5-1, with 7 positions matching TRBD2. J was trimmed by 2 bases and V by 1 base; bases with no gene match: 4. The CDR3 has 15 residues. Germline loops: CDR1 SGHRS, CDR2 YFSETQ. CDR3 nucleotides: TGCGCCAGCAGCTTGCGGGGGGAGGACACAGATACGCAGTATTTT. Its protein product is CASSLRGEDTDTQYF.

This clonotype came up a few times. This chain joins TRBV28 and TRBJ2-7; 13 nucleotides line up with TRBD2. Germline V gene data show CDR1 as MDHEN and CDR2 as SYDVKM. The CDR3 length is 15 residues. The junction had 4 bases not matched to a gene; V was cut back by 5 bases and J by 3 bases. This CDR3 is CASSELAGGLYEQYF. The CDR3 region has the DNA TGTGCCAGCAGTGAACTAGCGGGGGGGCTCTACGAGCAGTACTTC.

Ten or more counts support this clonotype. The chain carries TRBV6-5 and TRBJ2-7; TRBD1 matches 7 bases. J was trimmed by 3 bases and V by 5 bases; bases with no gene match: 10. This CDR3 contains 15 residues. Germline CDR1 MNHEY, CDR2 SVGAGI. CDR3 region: CASSDQTGVLYEQYF. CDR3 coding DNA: TGTGCCAGCAGTGATCAAACAGGGGTCCTCTACGAGCAGTACTTC.

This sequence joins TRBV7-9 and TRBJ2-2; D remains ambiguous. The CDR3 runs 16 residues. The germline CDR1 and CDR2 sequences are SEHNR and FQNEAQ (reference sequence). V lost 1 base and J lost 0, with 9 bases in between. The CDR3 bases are TGTGCCAGCAGCTTAGTCGGCAGGACGAACACCGGGGAGCTGTTTTTT. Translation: CASSLVGRTNTGELFF. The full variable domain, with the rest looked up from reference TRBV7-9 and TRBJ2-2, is DTGVSQNPRHKITKRGQNVTFRCDPISEHNRLYWYRQTLGQGPEFLTYFQNEAQLEKSRLLSDRFSAERPKGSFSTLEIQRTEQGDSAMYLCASSLVGRTNTGELFFGEGSRLTVL.

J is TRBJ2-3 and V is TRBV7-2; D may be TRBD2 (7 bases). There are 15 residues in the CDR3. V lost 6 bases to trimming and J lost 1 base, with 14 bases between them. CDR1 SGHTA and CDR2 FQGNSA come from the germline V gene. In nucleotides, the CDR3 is TGTGCCAGCAGAGTAGGGGGGGTCCGCACAGATACGCAGTATTTT. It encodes CASRVGGVRTDTQYF.

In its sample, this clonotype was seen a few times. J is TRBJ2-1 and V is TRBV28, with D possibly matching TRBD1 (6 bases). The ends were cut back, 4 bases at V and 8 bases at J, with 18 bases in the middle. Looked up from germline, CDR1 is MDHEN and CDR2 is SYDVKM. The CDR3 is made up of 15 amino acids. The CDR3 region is CASSSTGSARDEQFF. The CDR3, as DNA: TGTGCCAGCAGTTCTACAGGGTCGGCTAGGGATGAGCAGTTCTTC.

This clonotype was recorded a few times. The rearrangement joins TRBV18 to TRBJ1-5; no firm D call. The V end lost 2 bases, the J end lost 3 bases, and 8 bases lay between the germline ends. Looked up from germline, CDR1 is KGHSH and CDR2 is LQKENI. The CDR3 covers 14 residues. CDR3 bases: TGTGCCAGCTCACCAAACGTCGACAATCAGCCCCAGCATTTT. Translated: CASSPNVDNQPQHF. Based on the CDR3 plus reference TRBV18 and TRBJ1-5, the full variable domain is NAGVMQNPRHLVRRRGQEARLRCSPMKGHSHVYWYRQLPEEGLKFMVYLQKENIIDESGMPKERFSAEFPKEGPSILRIQQVVRGDSAAYFCASSPNVDNQPQHFGDGTRLSIL.

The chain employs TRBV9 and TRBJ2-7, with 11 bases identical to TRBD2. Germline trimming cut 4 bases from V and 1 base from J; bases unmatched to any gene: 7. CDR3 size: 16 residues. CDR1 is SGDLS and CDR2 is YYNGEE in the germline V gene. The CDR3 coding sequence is TGTGCCAGCAGCCCGAAGGGACTAGCGGCTTCCTACGAGCAGTACTTC. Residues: CASSPKGLAASYEQYF.

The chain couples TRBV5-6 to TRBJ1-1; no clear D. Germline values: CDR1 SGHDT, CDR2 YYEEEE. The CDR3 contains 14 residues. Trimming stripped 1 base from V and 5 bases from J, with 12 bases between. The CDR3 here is CASSLLSAWTEAFF. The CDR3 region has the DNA TGTGCCAGCAGCTTGTTGTCAGCTTGGACTGAAGCTTTCTTT.

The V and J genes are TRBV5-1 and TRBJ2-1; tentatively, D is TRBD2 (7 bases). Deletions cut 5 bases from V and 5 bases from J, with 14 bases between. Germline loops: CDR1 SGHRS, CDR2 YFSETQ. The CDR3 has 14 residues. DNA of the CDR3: TGCGCCAGCAGGTTAGGGGGGGAAAACAATGAGCAGTTCTTC. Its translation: CASRLGGENNEQFF.

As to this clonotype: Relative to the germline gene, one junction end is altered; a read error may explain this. The CDR3 region has the DNA TGCGCCAGCAGCTTGGTCCTGAATGAAAAACGGTTTTTT. Its protein product is CASSLVLNEKRFF. The chain uses TRBV5-1 and TRBJ1-4; D gene uncertain. The CDR3 runs 13 residues. Germline CDR1 reads SGHRS; CDR2 reads YFSETQ.

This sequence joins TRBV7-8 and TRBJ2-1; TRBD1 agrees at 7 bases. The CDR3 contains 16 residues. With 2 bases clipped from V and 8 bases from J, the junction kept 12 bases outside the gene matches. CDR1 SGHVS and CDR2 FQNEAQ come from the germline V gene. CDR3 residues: CASSLPRGFVEYEQFF. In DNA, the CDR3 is TGTGCCAGCAGCTTACCCAGGGGGTTTGTAGAATATGAGCAGTTCTTC.

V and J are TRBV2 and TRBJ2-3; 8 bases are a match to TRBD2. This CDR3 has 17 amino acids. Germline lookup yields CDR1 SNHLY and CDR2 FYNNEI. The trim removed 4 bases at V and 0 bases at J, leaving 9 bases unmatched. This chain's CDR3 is CASSGSGAGASTDTQYF. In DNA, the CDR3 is TGTGCCAGCAGTGGATCGGGAGCGGGGGCTAGCACAGATACGCAGTATTTT.

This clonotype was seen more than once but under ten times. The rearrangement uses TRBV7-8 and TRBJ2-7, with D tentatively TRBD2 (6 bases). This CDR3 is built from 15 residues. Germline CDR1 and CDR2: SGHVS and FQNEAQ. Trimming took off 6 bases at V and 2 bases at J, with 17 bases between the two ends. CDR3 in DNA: TGTGCCAGCAGTCAAAGGAGGGTCAGCCCCTACGAGCAGTACTTC. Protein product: CASSQRRVSPYEQYF.

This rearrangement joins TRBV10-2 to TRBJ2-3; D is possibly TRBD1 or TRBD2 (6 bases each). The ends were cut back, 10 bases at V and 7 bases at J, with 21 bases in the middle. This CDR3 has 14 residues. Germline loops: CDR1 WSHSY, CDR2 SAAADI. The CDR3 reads CANTGSRGGYTQYF. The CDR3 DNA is TGCGCCAACACAGGGAGCAGGGGAGGCTATACGCAGTATTTT.

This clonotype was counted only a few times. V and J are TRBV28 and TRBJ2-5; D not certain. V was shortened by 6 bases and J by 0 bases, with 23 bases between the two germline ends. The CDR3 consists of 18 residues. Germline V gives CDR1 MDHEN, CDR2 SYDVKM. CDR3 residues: CASSNLNLTDLYQETQYF. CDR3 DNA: TGTGCCAGCAGCAATCTAAACCTGACGGATTTGTACCAAGAGACCCAGTACTTC.

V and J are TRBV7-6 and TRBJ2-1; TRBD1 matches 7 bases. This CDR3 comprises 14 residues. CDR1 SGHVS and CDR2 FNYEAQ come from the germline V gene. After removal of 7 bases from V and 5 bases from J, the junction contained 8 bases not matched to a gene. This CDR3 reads CASTPGQINNEQFF. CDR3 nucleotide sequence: TGTGCCAGCACCCCGGGACAGATCAACAATGAGCAGTTCTTC.

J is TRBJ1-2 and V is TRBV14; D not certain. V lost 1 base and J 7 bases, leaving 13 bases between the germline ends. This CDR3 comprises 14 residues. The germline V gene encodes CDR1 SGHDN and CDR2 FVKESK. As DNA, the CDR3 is TGTGCCAGCAGCCAAGCCCCGGAGTATTTTGGCTACACCTTC. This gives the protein CASSQAPEYFGYTF.